Below, 8 T cell receptor beta chains from the same sample are listed, as sequenced in a study of T cells in Graves' hyperthyroidism and ophthalmopathy. Template material for amplifying TCR beta CDR3 regions consisted of RNA transcripts. Researchers ran a first-round RT-PCR on the TCR CDR3 using the HTBI primer set. Each CDR3 protein gets one entry after TCRdb re-called the multiplex PCR reads with MiXCR. The data show around 600,000 distinct CDR3 sequences, 14% seen once. The sample was blood. These receptors all stem from a woman under 30 with Graves' ophthalmopathy.

The chain recombines TRBV14 with TRBJ2-3; D uncertain. Germline CDR1 reads SGHDN; CDR2 reads FVKESK. The V and J ends lost 1 base and 2 bases respectively, with 13 bases between them. The CDR3 contains 16 residues. CDR3 residues: CASSQAKRADTDTQYF. For the CDR3, the DNA is TGTGCCAGCAGCCAAGCAAAGCGAGCAGACACAGATACGCAGTATTTT.

Of note for this clonotype: Likely a read error: the CDR3 ends without its conserved phenylalanine or tryptophan. The V call is TRBV27, the J call TRBJ2-2; D gene unclear. Germline V CDR1 and CDR2: MNHEY, SMNVEV (reference sequence). Trimming removed 6 bases from V and 4 bases from J, with 12 bases in between. This CDR3 is built from 14 residues. For the CDR3, the DNA is TGTGCCAGCAGGACGCACAGCTTCACCGGGGAGCTGTTTTAT. Residues: CASRTHSFTGELFY.

The DNA of the CDR3 is TGTGCCAGTAGTGGGGCAGGGAGTAACTATGGCTACACCTTC. It yields the protein CASSGAGSNYGYTF. V is TRBV28 and J is TRBJ1-2; the D gene is possibly TRBD1 (5 bases). Germline-derived CDR1 and CDR2 are MDHEN and SYDVKM. The CDR3 runs 14 residues. Trimming took 9 bases from V and 1 from J, leaving 15 bases between them.

This clonotype was seen more than once but under ten times. The chain recombines TRBV29-1 with TRBJ2-7; D possibly uses TRBD1 or TRBD2 (5 bases each). CDR1 SQVTM and CDR2 ANQGSEA come from the germline V gene. The ends were cut back, 4 bases at V and 0 bases at J, with 13 bases in the middle. This CDR3 has 14 residues. The CDR3 reads CSVGSGRISYEQYF. CDR3 bases: TGCAGCGTTGGTTCGGGACGGATCTCCTACGAGCAGTACTTC.

This clonotype was observed at least ten times. J is TRBJ2-1 and V is TRBV6-1; D might be TRBD1 or TRBD2, each matching 6 bases. This CDR3 is 14 amino acids long. V was clipped by 5 bases and J by 7 bases, with 15 bases between them. Looked up from germline, CDR1 is MNHNS and CDR2 is SASEGT. The DNA of the CDR3 is TGTGCCAGCAGTATGGCAGGGGCGGGGAATGAGCAGTTCTTC. Its translation: CASSMAGAGNEQFF.

The chain is built from TRBV14 and TRBJ2-3, with D maybe TRBD1 (6 bases). This CDR3 has 15 amino acids. Germline loops: CDR1 SGHDN, CDR2 FVKESK. Trimming pared 3 bases from V and 4 bases from J, leaving 14 bases between. The CDR3 DNA follows: TGTGCCAGCAGCCAGTGGTATCCAGGGGCAGATACGCAGTATTTT. Protein: CASSQWYPGADTQYF.

This clonotype was recorded a few times. The chain combines TRBV12-3 or TRBV12-4 with TRBJ2-1; D not certain. Trimming took off 1 base at V and 3 bases at J, with 10 bases between the two ends. CDR3 length: 15 residues. CDR3 in DNA: TGTGCCAGCAGTTTAGGAAGGGCGGACTACAATGAGCAGTTCTTC. This sequence encodes CASSLGRADYNEQFF.

V and J are TRBV6-1 and TRBJ2-1, with a weak D call TRBD1 (5 bases). The CDR3 loop spans 13 amino acids. From germline, CDR1 is MNHNS and CDR2 SASEGT. V was cut by 4 bases and J by 9 bases, with 13 bases left in between. The chain's CDR3 is CASSALADTEQFF. For the CDR3, the DNA is TGTGCCAGCAGTGCTCTCGCGGACACTGAGCAGTTCTTC.